This T cell receptor beta chain was identified during a study of technical replicates of blood from a few donors. The germline V and J ends were trimmed by 5 bases and 9 bases, with 8 bases remaining between them. The germline gives CDR1 MNHEY, CDR2 SMNVEV (reference sequence). The CDR3 contains 11 residues. The method was immunoSEQ multiplex PCR; TCRdb's version includes in-frame clones alone and lacks a portion of them. Counted here are about 83,000 clones, under 95% occurring once; the ten biggest clones make up about 0.27%. The chain has TRBV27 and TRBJ2-1, with D unresolved. What was sequenced was T cells isolated from PBMCs. This sequence was found in a human donor in good health. The CDR3 region is CASSLGLEQFF. The CDR3 DNA is TGTGCCAGCAGTCTAGGTCTTGAGCAGTTCTTC.